The clone carrying this TCR beta chain was counted a single time. The record originates from a study of OX40 agonist ivuxolimab in advanced cancers. Trimming removed 7 bases from V and 7 bases from J, with 23 bases in between. From germline, CDR1 is SNHLY and CDR2 FYNNEI. The length of the CDR3 is 17 residues. Sequencing used immunoSEQ multiplex PCR; TCRdb keeps in-frame clones, though not all of them. The data hold 65,000 to 80,000 clones, with about nine tenths observed a single time. The rearrangement links TRBV2 to TRBJ1-6; no clear D gene. The sequences come from CD4+ or CD8+ T cells sorted from blood, collected in a trial of the OX40 agonist ivuxolimab. The TCR sequence derives from an adult with an advanced solid tumor such as melanoma, head and neck, liver or kidney cancer. CDR3 in amino acids: CASTDSGVGPGNSPLHF. For the CDR3, the DNA is TGTGCCAGCACTGATTCGGGTGTCGGGCCTGGAAATTCACCCCTCCACTTT.